This TCR beta chain was recorded in a study of blood T cell repertoires in COVID-19. Study information: T cells, B-cell-depleted T cells, or PBMCs supplied cDNA or gDNA.

Methods used by the authors: Counts of nucleated cells, estimated from reference gene primer amplification, were obtained. Data came from immunoSEQ multiplex PCR; TCRdb stores just in-frame clones and leaves some out. For V, J and clone size, that table is used; D and trimming come from the DNA. Here the sample spans 150,000 to 200,000 clones, around 85% being singletons. This CDR3 region has 13 residues. With 2 bases clipped from V and 13 bases from J, the junction kept 6 bases outside the gene matches. The V gene's germline CDR1 is KGHDR and CDR2 SFDVKD. The receptor's source is a woman aged 55-75 years with acute or convalescent COVID-19. The chain couples TRBV24-1 to TRBJ1-3, with 8 positions matching TRBD1. Sample: peripheral blood. CDR3 in DNA: TGTGCCACCAGTGATTCCCTGGACAGGGAAATATATTTT. It is translated as CATSDSLDREIYF.